This paragraph covers one T cell receptor (beta chain) sequence. There are 17 residues in the CDR3. Per the germline V gene, CDR1 is KGHSH and CDR2 is LQKENI. Trimming cost V 2 bases and J 5 bases, with 20 bases left between them. Clones were read by immunoSEQ multiplex PCR, and TCRdb kept only the in-frame ones, dropping some. This table has about 380,000 clones, 85% to 90% appearing once. These data originate in a study of blood T cell repertoires in COVID-19. Specimen: PBMCs or T cells enriched from blood (not recorded which). The receptor's source is a woman younger than 30 who had recovered from COVID-19. J is TRBJ2-3 and V is TRBV18, with D hard to call. The CDR3 region is CASSPIRPSGSGDTQYF. CDR3 in DNA: TGTGCCAGCTCACCAATAAGGCCCTCCGGGTCCGGAGATACGCAGTATTTT.